Below are 5 T cell receptor beta chains sequenced from a single sample in a study of identical twins. MiXCR was run by TCRdb on the 5' RACE reads, yielding one entry per CDR3 protein. The table shows approximately 350,000 distinct CDR3 sequences, with approximately 13% occurring only once. These same records also appear under a second study, on yellow fever vaccine responses in identical twins.

The sample comprised CD8+ T cells sorted from blood. Receptor source: a woman aged 18-29 years in good health.

The V call is TRBV6-4, the J call TRBJ2-3, with TRBD2 identical over 7 bases. V lost 4 bases and J lost 2; bases outside the gene matches: 3. This CDR3 is built from 14 residues. Germline loops: CDR1 MRHNA, CDR2 SNTAGT. The CDR3 DNA reads as TGTGCCAGCAGTGGCGCGGGGGACACAGATACGCAGTATTTT. It translates to CASSGAGDTDTQYF.

As DNA, the CDR3 is TGTGCCAGCAGTGTAGGGGGTTTTTTGACAGGGAACACTGAAGCTTTCTTT. Translation gives CASSVGGFLTGNTEAFF. The chain couples TRBV28 to TRBJ1-1; TRBD1 might be the D (6 bases). Germline values: CDR1 MDHEN, CDR2 SYDVKM. V lost 5 bases to trimming and J lost 1 base, with 20 bases between them. The CDR3 totals 17 residues.

The chain carries TRBV6-1 and TRBJ2-3; D perhaps matches TRBD2 (6 bases). CDR3 length: 14 residues. Germline assignment: CDR1 MNHNS and CDR2 SASEGT. The germline V and J ends were trimmed by 6 bases and 4 bases, with 14 bases remaining between them. Here the CDR3 DNA reads TGTGCCAGCAGCCTCCCCGGGACTCCAGATACGCAGTATTTT. Its protein product is CASSLPGTPDTQYF.

This clonotype was detected a few times. This sequence joins TRBV9 and TRBJ2-7, with D possibly TRBD2 on 6 matching bases. Germline CDR1 reads SGDLS; CDR2 reads YYNGEE. The CDR3 is made up of 14 amino acids. With 3 bases removed from V and 2 bases from J, the gap between germline ends came to 12 bases. The CDR3 is CASSGGDGTYEQYF. The DNA for the CDR3 is TGTGCCAGCAGCGGGGGGGACGGAACCTACGAGCAGTACTTC.

This sequence joins TRBV4-2 and TRBJ2-1, with no clear D. The CDR3 has 14 amino acids. CDR1 and CDR2 (germline): LGHNA, YNFKEQ. The V gene lost 0 bases and the J gene lost 8 bases, with 11 bases spanning the gap. The CDR3 DNA is TGTGCCAGCAGCCAAGATCCGGGTGAGGATGAGCAGTTCTTC. This codes for CASSQDPGEDEQFF.